This T cell receptor beta chain was recovered during a study of beta chain features in type 1 diabetes. In the case of this clone: Its target is unknown.

Study-level findings and limits: Cells expressing TCR highly could be over-represented by cDNA sequencing.

All of the isolated RNA was reverse transcribed, so expressed TCRB transcripts were sequenced. TCRdb's copy holds only in-frame clones and misses some; the assay was immunoSEQ multiplex PCR. The sample shows about 350,000 clones, roughly 21% of them seen only once. The CDR3 is 11 amino acids. Germline V gives CDR1 SGHRS, CDR2 YFSETQ. The V and J ends lost 4 bases and 9 bases respectively, with 8 bases between them. This sequence joins TRBV5-1 and TRBJ2-1; a possible D gene is TRBD1 (5 bases). This sequence was found in a woman younger than 30 in good health. Input material: naive CD4+ T cells from blood. DNA of the CDR3: TGCGCCAGCAGCGGAGACAGTGAGCAGTTCTTC. Its translation is CASSGDSEQFF.